This T cell receptor (beta chain) was recorded in a study of regulatory T cells in long-lasting Graves disease. Points from the study as a whole: Analyses excluded thyroid tissue, covering peripheral blood alone. Persistent disease preferred TRBV28, TRBJ1-2 and TRBJ2-5. Comparison showed that persistent patients shared more public clonotypes (over 2,500) than new patients (966).

This clonotype was recorded at least ten times. Its antigen is undetermined. Arm-PCR of CDR3 regions and iRepertoire HTBI primers were the basis on which TCR beta libraries were built. Each CDR3 protein gets one entry after TCRdb re-called the multiplex PCR reads with MiXCR. Of around 250,000 distinct CDR3 sequences listed, around 21% are singletons. CDR1 is LGHNA and CDR2 is YSLEER in the germline V gene. After removal of 0 bases from V and 7 bases from J, the junction contained 6 bases not matched to a gene. The CDR3 has 15 amino acids. Time point defined: newly diagnosed GD, antithyroid drugs for less than 3 months. With RNA extracted from PBMCs as input, the TCR library was made.

The sequence was collected from a female donor with Graves disease. This specimen consisted of peripheral blood mononuclear cells (PBMCs), obtained at new diagnosis, from a patient treated with antithyroid drugs. The J gene is TRBJ2-7, the V gene TRBV4-3, with 10 bases matching TRBD1. This CDR3 reads CASSQERQGAWEQYF. As DNA, the CDR3 is TGCGCCAGCAGCCAAGAACGACAGGGGGCCTGGGAGCAGTACTTC.